Below are 10 T cell receptor beta chains sequenced from a single sample in a study of blood T cell repertoires in COVID-19. TCRdb's copy holds only in-frame clones and misses some; the assay was immunoSEQ multiplex PCR. The sample shows 350,000 to 550,000 clones, approximately 90% of them seen only once. Sequenced input: peripheral blood. These TCRs come from a woman in her 30s with acute or convalescent COVID-19.

The chain is built from TRBV7-2 and TRBJ2-2; D remains unclear. The CDR3 covers 14 residues. Trimming cost V 1 base and J 2 bases, with 5 bases left between them. Germline V gene data show CDR1 as SGHTA and CDR2 as FQGNSA. CDR3 in amino acids: CASSLDINTGELFF. DNA for the CDR3: TGTGCCAGCAGCTTAGACATTAACACCGGGGAGCTGTTTTTT.

This sequence joins TRBV5-1 and TRBJ2-2; D gene ambiguous. Germline lookup yields CDR1 SGHRS and CDR2 YFSETQ. V lost 0 bases to trimming and J lost 0 bases, with 9 bases between them. This CDR3 has 16 residues. The CDR3 reads CASSLEERPNTGELFF. In nucleotides, the CDR3 is TGCGCCAGCAGCTTGGAGGAGCGTCCGAACACCGGGGAGCTGTTTTTT.

This chain links TRBV9 with TRBJ1-1, with a possible D match to TRBD1 (5 bases). There are 15 residues in the CDR3. Per the germline V gene, CDR1 is SGDLS and CDR2 is YYNGEE. The V end lost 0 bases, the J end lost 0 bases, and 9 bases lay between the germline ends. The DNA for the CDR3 is TGTGCCAGCAGCGTAGGGGGCAGGCTGAACACTGAAGCTTTCTTT. Its translation is CASSVGGRLNTEAFF.

The rearrangement joins TRBV5-4 to TRBJ2-5; no definite D call. CDR3 length: 13 residues. CDR1 and CDR2 (germline): SGHNT, YYREEE (reference sequence). V was trimmed by 4 bases and J by 1 base, leaving 8 bases between them. The chain's CDR3 is CASSLRTQETQYF. The CDR3 nucleotides are TGTGCCAGCAGCCTGCGAACCCAAGAGACCCAGTACTTC.

The chain employs TRBV6-5 and TRBJ2-2; possible D gene TRBD2, 6 bases. Trimming pared 7 bases from V and 5 bases from J, leaving 11 bases between. Germline V gene sequence: CDR1 MNHEY, CDR2 SVGAGI. The CDR3 covers 13 residues. CDR3 nucleotide sequence: TGTGCCAGCATAGTAGGAGGGACCGGGGAGCTGTTTTTT. This codes for CASIVGGTGELFF.

The V call is TRBV15, the J call TRBJ2-5; 7 nucleotides agree with TRBD1. Germline loops: CDR1 LNHNV, CDR2 YYDKDF (reference sequence). The CDR3 consists of 17 residues. V lost 1 base and J lost 0; bases outside the gene matches: 8. This CDR3 is CATSRGRDRLYQETQYF. Written as DNA, the CDR3 is TGTGCCACCAGCAGAGGCAGGGACAGACTCTACCAAGAGACCCAGTACTTC.

The chain combines TRBV2 with TRBJ2-5; perhaps TRBD1 as D (6 bases). Looked up from germline, CDR1 is SNHLY and CDR2 is FYNNEI. Trimming stripped 7 bases from V and 5 bases from J, with 20 bases between. The CDR3 contains 15 residues. The CDR3 region is CASNRGGQLTETQYF. CDR3 in DNA: TGTGCCAGCAACCGAGGCGGACAGTTGACTGAGACCCAGTACTTC.

The chain is built from TRBV18 and TRBJ2-2; weak D call: TRBD2 (7 bases). The CDR3 is made up of 16 amino acids. Germline loops: CDR1 KGHSH, CDR2 LQKENI. Between the trimmed V and J ends, which lost 3 bases and 0 bases, there was a span of 11 bases. The CDR3 coding sequence is TGTGCCAGCTCACCTAGGGGGGGAACGAACACCGGGGAGCTGTTTTTT. This gives the protein CASSPRGGTNTGELFF.

This chain connects TRBV4-1 to TRBJ2-7; 7 nucleotides align to TRBD1. V dropped 2 bases and J dropped 2; count of bases not matched to a gene: 3. The CDR3 sequence is 14 residues long. Germline V gene sequence: CDR1 MGHRA, CDR2 YSYEKL. The CDR3 protein is CASSQQQGTYEQYF. CDR3 coding DNA: TGCGCCAGCAGCCAACAACAGGGGACCTACGAGCAGTACTTC.

The chain uses TRBV4-1 and TRBJ2-5; 9 bases line up with TRBD2. Germline CDR1 is MGHRA and CDR2 is YSYEKL. V lost 2 bases, J lost 4 bases, and 14 bases stayed unmatched. The length of the CDR3 is 18 residues. CDR3 amino acids: CASSQPERLAGFPETQYF. For the CDR3, the DNA is TGCGCCAGCAGCCAACCCGAGAGGCTAGCGGGGTTTCCAGAGACCCAGTACTTC.